The 26 T cell receptor beta chains given below trace back to one sample, sequenced in a study of cytomegalovirus exposure and HLA in healthy donors. 60 Vbeta and 13 Jbeta primers were used in PCR. Assay used: immunoSEQ multiplex PCR; TCRdb lists only in-frame clones, some missing. The data hold 100,000 to 150,000 clones, with around 82% observed a single time. The sequenced sample was PBMCs. All receptors come from a man under 40 in good health and CMV-seropositive.

This clone was observed once. The chain employs TRBV28 and TRBJ1-2; TRBD1 might be the D (6 bases). The CDR3 runs to 14 residues. CDR1 MDHEN and CDR2 SYDVKM come from the germline V gene. The V gene lost 3 bases and the J gene lost 4 bases, with 12 bases spanning the gap. The CDR3 region has the DNA TGTGCCAGCAGTTTCGGCTCAGGGGCCTATGGCTACACCTTC. The encoded protein is CASSFGSGAYGYTF.

The CDR3 loop is CAIETGEFEAFF. CDR3 sequence (DNA): TGTGCCATCGAAACGGGAGAATTTGAAGCTTTCTTT. The chain has TRBV10-3 and TRBJ1-1; no definite D call. With 8 bases removed from V and 7 bases from J, the gap between germline ends came to 14 bases. The germline gives CDR1 ENHRY, CDR2 SYGVKD. The CDR3 spans 12 residues.

This chain links TRBV6-6 with TRBJ2-1, with 11 bases identical to TRBD1. This CDR3 spans 14 amino acids. The germline V gene encodes CDR1 MNHNY and CDR2 SVGAGI (reference sequence). V shed 6 bases and J 7 bases; nucleotides not matched to a gene: 5. CDR3 DNA sequence: TGTGCCAGCAGCCCAAGGGACAGGGGGAATGAGCAGTTCTTC. Translated, it gives CASSPRDRGNEQFF.

This clone showed up just once. The rearrangement uses TRBV5-1 and TRBJ1-2; 7 bases fit TRBD1. After removal of 4 bases from V and 4 bases from J, the junction contained 10 bases not matched to a gene. The CDR3 is 15 residues long. Germline values: CDR1 SGHRS, CDR2 YFSETQ. CDR3 region: CASSTRQGSSYGYTF. The CDR3 DNA sequence: TGCGCCAGCAGCACTAGACAGGGATCGTCCTATGGCTACACCTTC. Drawing the rest from reference TRBV5-1 and TRBJ1-2, the complete variable domain is KAGVTQTPRYLIKTRGQQVTLSCSPISGHRSVSWYQQTPGQGLQFLFEYFSETQRNKGNFPGRFSGRQFSNSRSEMNVSTLELGDSALYLCASSTRQGSSYGYTFGSGTRLTVV.

The V gene is TRBV7-3, the J gene TRBJ2-3; D gene uncertain. The V gene lost 3 bases and the J gene lost 2 bases, with 9 bases spanning the gap. CDR1 and CDR2 (germline): SGHTA, FQGTGA. This CDR3 is 14 amino acids long. The DNA for the CDR3 is TGTGCCAGCAGCTTTTCTGCGGACACAGATACGCAGTATTTT. Protein sequence: CASSFSADTDTQYF. Complete variable domain (other parts from reference TRBV7-3 and TRBJ2-3): GAGVSQTPSNKVTEKGKYVELRCDPISGHTALYWYRQSLGQGPEFLIYFQGTGAADDSGLPNDRFFAVRPEGSVSTLKIQRTERGDSAVYLCASSFSADTDTQYFGPGTRLTVL.

This clone occurred a few times. The chain recombines TRBV19 with TRBJ2-2; D is perhaps TRBD1 (5 bases). CDR3 length: 14 residues. CDR1 and CDR2 (germline): LNHDA, SQIVND (reference sequence). V was shortened by 3 bases and J by 9 bases, with 14 bases between the two germline ends. The CDR3 DNA follows: TGTGCCAGTAGTATGGTTCAGGGCGGCAGGGAGCTGTTTTTT. It yields the protein CASSMVQGGRELFF.

This chain connects TRBV11-1 to TRBJ2-7; D possibly corresponds to TRBD2 (5 bases). V lost 5 bases and J 3 bases, leaving 17 bases between the germline ends. This CDR3 region has 15 residues. Germline values: CDR1 SGHAT, CDR2 FQDESV (reference sequence). CDR3 in DNA: TGTGCCAGCAGCCCATCGGGGATTAAATACTACGAGCAGTACTTC. Residues: CASSPSGIKYYEQYF. Full variable domain (rest looked up from reference TRBV11-1 and TRBJ2-7): EAEVAQSPRYKITEKSQAVAFWCDPISGHATLYWYRQILGQGPELLVQFQDESVVDDSQLPKDRFSAERLKGVDSTLKIQPAELGDSAMYLCASSPSGIKYYEQYFGPGTRLTVT.

This chain links TRBV10-3 with TRBJ2-7, with D tentatively TRBD1 (7 bases). Germline V gene sequence: CDR1 ENHRY, CDR2 SYGVKD. V was clipped by 7 bases and J by 5 bases, with 15 bases between them. The CDR3 contains 13 residues. This chain's CDR3 is CAITSAGGNEQYF. CDR3 coding DNA: TGTGCCATCACGTCGGCAGGGGGGAACGAGCAGTACTTC.

V is TRBV4-1 and J is TRBJ1-2, with a tentative D call TRBD1 (6 bases). V was clipped by 0 bases and J by 3 bases, with 23 bases between them. Germline CDR1 MGHRA, CDR2 YSYEKL. The CDR3 is made up of 19 amino acids. The CDR3 bases are TGCGCCAGCAGCCAAGATTTACGGGTACAGGGTCAGCCGGACTATGGCTACACCTTC. Translated: CASSQDLRVQGQPDYGYTF.

The J gene is TRBJ2-2, the V gene TRBV7-8; the match to TRBD2 covers 10 bases. The trim removed 5 bases at V and 6 bases at J, leaving 6 bases unmatched. The CDR3 extends over 15 amino acids. Germline-derived CDR1 and CDR2 are SGHVS and FQNEAQ. The CDR3 nucleotides read TGTGCCAGCAGCAGGAGACTAGCGGGTTCCGGGGAGCTGTTTTTT. The encoded protein is CASSRRLAGSGELFF.

This chain uses TRBV5-1 with TRBJ1-1; 7 bases match TRBD1. The ends lost 4 bases at V and 0 bases at J; junction bases unmatched: 3. This CDR3 has 14 amino acids. Germline CDR1 and CDR2: SGHRS and YFSETQ. The CDR3 reads CASSPQGVNTEAFF. The CDR3 nucleotides read TGCGCCAGCAGCCCCCAGGGGGTGAACACTGAAGCTTTCTTT.

The chain links TRBV15 to TRBJ2-7, with TRBD2 identical over 11 bases. Germline CDR1 LNHNV, CDR2 YYDKDF (reference sequence). The CDR3 extends over 16 amino acids. V trimming: 1 base; J trimming: 3 bases; junction bases outside the gene matches: 5. CDR3 nucleotide sequence: TGTGCCACCAGCAGAGGAACTAGCGGGAGTGACTACGAGCAGTACTTC. Amino acid sequence: CATSRGTSGSDYEQYF.

This clone was detected once. The J gene is TRBJ1-2, the V gene TRBV28; a weak D match, TRBD1 (6 bases). CDR1 is MDHEN and CDR2 is SYDVKM in the germline V gene. V was trimmed by 4 bases and J by 8 bases, leaving 14 bases between them. The CDR3 totals 13 residues. CDR3 coding DNA: TGTGCCAGCAGTTCGGGACATACCATGGGCTACACCTTC. Translation gives CASSSGHTMGYTF.

V usage is TRBV4-3 and J usage is TRBJ1-2, with TRBD1 matching 10 bases. The CDR3 runs to 15 residues. J lost 5 bases, V lost 0 bases, and 3 bases had no gene match. Per the germline V gene, CDR1 is LGHNA and CDR2 is YSLEER. CDR3 residues: CASSQEGTGEYGYTF. In DNA, the CDR3 is TGCGCCAGCAGCCAAGAAGGGACAGGGGAGTATGGCTACACCTTC.

The chain uses TRBV5-4 and TRBJ2-2; no firm D call. With 0 bases removed from V and 2 bases from J, the gap between germline ends came to 5 bases. Germline V gene lookup returns CDR1 SGHNT and CDR2 YYREEE (reference sequence). This CDR3 comprises 14 residues. The CDR3 protein is CASSLDSNTGELFF. The DNA of the CDR3 is TGTGCCAGCAGCTTGGACTCCAACACCGGGGAGCTGTTTTTT.

The chain carries TRBV6-5 and TRBJ1-1; D ambiguous. The ends were cut back, 0 bases at V and 1 base at J, with 6 bases in the middle. CDR3 size: 14 residues. Per germline, CDR1 MNHEY and CDR2 SVGAGI. CDR3 nucleotide sequence: TGTGCCAGCAGTTACTCGGGGAGGAACACTGAAGCTTTCTTT. Its translation is CASSYSGRNTEAFF.

This clone was counted a few times. The sample carries other DNA sequences with the same CDR3. The chain combines TRBV25-1 with TRBJ2-1; 7 bases are a match to TRBD1. The V and J ends lost 5 bases and 2 bases, in that order; junction bases with no gene match: 3. CDR1 is MGHDK and CDR2 is SYGVNS in the germline V gene. This CDR3 comprises 14 residues. In nucleotides, the CDR3 is TGTGCCAGCAGTAGACAGGGTACCTACAATGAGCAGTTCTTC. Its protein is CASSRQGTYNEQFF.

The rearrangement joins TRBV14 to TRBJ1-1, with D uncertain. Germline lookup yields CDR1 SGHDN and CDR2 FVKESK. The CDR3 has 14 amino acids. Trimming removed 2 bases at V and 4 bases at J, with 11 bases between. CDR3 bases: TGTGCCAGCAGCCAATCACTAAGAGCCACTGAAGCTTTCTTT. Its protein is CASSQSLRATEAFF.

This sequence joins TRBV6-5 and TRBJ1-2; 7 positions agree with TRBD1. V lost 6 bases, J lost 4 bases, and 5 bases stayed unmatched. This CDR3 contains 13 residues. CDR1 is MNHEY, CDR2 SVGAGI, per germline. CDR3 sequence: CASRPGTAYGYTF. The CDR3 DNA follows: TGTGCCAGCAGACCTGGGACAGCCTATGGCTACACCTTC.

The gene calls are TRBV6-8 and TRBJ1-2; no definite D call. Per the germline V gene, CDR1 is MNHGY and CDR2 is SAAAGT. Trimming took 11 bases from V and 7 from J, leaving 20 bases between them. This CDR3 has 13 residues. The CDR3 region is CAGNREKNRGYTF. In DNA form, the CDR3 reads TGTGCCGGTAACAGAGAGAAGAATCGTGGCTACACCTTC.

The gene calls are TRBV28 and TRBJ2-7; 9 nucleotides agree with TRBD2. J lost 6 bases, V lost 6 bases, and 6 bases had no gene match. The CDR3 extends over 13 amino acids. Germline lookup yields CDR1 MDHEN and CDR2 SYDVKM. The CDR3, as DNA: TGTGCCAGCAGAGTAGCGGGAGTTAGCGAGCAGTACTTC. Protein product: CASRVAGVSEQYF.

This CDR3 reads CASSVYRSRGGGNTEAFF. The CDR3 region has the DNA TGCGCCAGCAGCGTATACCGTTCAAGAGGGGGCGGGAACACTGAAGCTTTCTTT. This rearrangement joins TRBV5-1 to TRBJ1-1, with 7 nucleotides matching TRBD1. This CDR3 comprises 18 residues. V lost 4 bases, J lost 1 base, and 16 bases stayed unmatched. In germline, CDR1 is SGHRS, CDR2 YFSETQ.

This rearrangement joins TRBV5-4 to TRBJ2-3, with D tentatively TRBD2 (5 bases). Germline loops: CDR1 SGHNT, CDR2 YYREEE (reference sequence). This CDR3 region has 16 residues. V dropped 6 bases and J dropped 3 bases, with 20 bases sitting between them. The CDR3 here is CASTRGGFTGTDTQYF. CDR3 coding DNA: TGTGCCAGCACCCGGGGTGGGTTTACCGGGACAGATACGCAGTATTTT.

The chain links TRBV5-4 to TRBJ2-3; the match to TRBD2 covers 8 bases. The junction had 8 bases not matched to a gene; V was cut back by 4 bases and J by 4 bases. The CDR3 totals 15 residues. CDR1 is SGHNT, CDR2 YYREEE, per germline (reference sequence). As DNA, the CDR3 is TGTGCCAGCAGCATTAAGCGGGAGCGCGCAGATACGCAGTATTTT. Protein: CASSIKRERADTQYF.

V is TRBV30 and J is TRBJ1-5, with D possibly matching TRBD1 (6 bases). V lost 8 bases and J lost 4, with 15 bases in between. CDR1 GTSNPN and CDR2 SVGIG come from the germline V gene (reference sequence). This CDR3 contains 13 residues. CDR3 region: CAAASGTNQPQHF. The CDR3 DNA reads TGTGCCGCCGCCTCCGGGACAAATCAGCCCCAGCATTTT.

This clone has only a few counts. The chain has TRBV7-2 and TRBJ2-3; 7 bases map to TRBD2. The V and J ends lost 2 bases and 4 bases, in that order; junction bases with no gene match: 3. The CDR3 is made up of 14 amino acids. CDR1 is SGHTA, CDR2 FQGNSA, per germline. The CDR3: CASSLLGRSDTQYF. In DNA, the CDR3 is TGTGCCAGCAGCTTACTCGGGAGGTCAGATACGCAGTATTTT.